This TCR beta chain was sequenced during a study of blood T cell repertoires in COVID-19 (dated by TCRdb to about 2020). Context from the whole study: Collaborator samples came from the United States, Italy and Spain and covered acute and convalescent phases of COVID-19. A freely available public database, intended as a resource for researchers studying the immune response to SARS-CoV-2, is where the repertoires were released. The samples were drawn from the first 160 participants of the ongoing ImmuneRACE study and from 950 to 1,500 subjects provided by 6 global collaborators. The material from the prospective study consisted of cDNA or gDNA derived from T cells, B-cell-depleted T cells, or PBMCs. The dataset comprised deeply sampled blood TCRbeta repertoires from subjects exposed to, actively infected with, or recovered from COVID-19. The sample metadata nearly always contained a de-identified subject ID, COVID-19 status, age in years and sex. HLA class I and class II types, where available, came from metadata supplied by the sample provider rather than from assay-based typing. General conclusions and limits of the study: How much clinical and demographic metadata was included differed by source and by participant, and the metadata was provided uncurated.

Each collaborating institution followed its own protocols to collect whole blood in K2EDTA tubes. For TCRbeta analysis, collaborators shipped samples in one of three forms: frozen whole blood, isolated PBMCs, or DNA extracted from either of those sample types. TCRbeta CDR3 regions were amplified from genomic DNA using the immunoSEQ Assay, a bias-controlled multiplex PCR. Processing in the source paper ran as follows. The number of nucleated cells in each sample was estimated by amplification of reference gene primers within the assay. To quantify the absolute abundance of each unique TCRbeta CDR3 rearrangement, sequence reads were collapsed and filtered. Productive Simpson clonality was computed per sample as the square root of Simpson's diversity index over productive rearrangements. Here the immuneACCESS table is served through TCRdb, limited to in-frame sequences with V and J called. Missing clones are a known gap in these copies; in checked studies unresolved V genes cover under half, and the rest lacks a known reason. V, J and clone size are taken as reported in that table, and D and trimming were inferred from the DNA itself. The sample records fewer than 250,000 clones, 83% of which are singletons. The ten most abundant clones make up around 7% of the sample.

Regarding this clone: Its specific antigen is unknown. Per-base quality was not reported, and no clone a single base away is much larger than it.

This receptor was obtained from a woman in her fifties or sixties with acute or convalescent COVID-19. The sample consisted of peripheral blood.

Read as DNA, the sequence is TGTGCCAGCAGCTTGCCGAGCTCTGGAAACACCATATATTTT. Its translation reads: CASSLPSSGNTIYF. The V gene is TRBV5-6 and the J gene is TRBJ1-3, with the D segment identity uncertain. The CDR3 starts with the cysteine, ends with the phenylalanine, and has 14 residues. Just CDR3 DNA is preserved here, 42 bases in frame from base 1. From a lookup of the germline V gene, CDR1 and CDR2 are SGHDT and YYEEEE. V is cut by 1 base and J by 0 bases, and the space between the germline ends is 5 bases. Reference TRBV5-6 and TRBJ1-3 proteins supply the regions before and after the CDR3; the full variable domain is: DAGVTQSPTHLIKTRGQQVTLRCSPKSGHDTVSWYQQALGQGPQFIFQYYEEEERQRGNFPDRFSGHQFPNYSSELNVNALLLGDSALYLCASSLPSSGNTIYFGEGSWLTVV.